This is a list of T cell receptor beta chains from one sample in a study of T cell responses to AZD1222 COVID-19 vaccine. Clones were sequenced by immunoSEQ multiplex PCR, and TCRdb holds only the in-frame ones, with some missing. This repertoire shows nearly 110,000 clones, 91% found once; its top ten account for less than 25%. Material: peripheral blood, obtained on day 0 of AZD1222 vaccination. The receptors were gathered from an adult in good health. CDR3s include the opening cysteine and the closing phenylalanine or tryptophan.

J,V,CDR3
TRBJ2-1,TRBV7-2,CASSTSGGEQFF
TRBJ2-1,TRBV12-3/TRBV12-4,CASSLRDSHEQFF
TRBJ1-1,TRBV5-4,CASSIQRSTEAFF
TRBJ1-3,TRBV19,CATVTASGNTIYF
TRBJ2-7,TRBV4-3,CASSQDFFGRAYEQYF
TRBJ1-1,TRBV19,CASSEDKLNTEAFF
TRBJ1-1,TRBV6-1,CASSATGGRRNTEAFF
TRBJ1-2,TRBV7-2,CASSLLGRGFGYTF
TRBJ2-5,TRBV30,CAWVSGTSGKETQYF
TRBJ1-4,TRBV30,CAWSLPGTNEKLFF
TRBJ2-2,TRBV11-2,CASSLVAGSAGELFF
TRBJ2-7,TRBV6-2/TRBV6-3,CASSGGLAGAIYEQYF
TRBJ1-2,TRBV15,CATSRDRRDYGYTF
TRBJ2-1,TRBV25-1,CASSEQGDEQFF